These 17 T cell receptor beta chains came from one sample sequenced in a study of T cell changes during pregnancy in multiple sclerosis. Data came from immunoSEQ multiplex PCR; TCRdb stores just in-frame clones and leaves some out. The table shows around 86,000 clones, with 90% to 95% occurring only once. This specimen was peripheral blood, taken in the first trimester of pregnancy. The receptors stem from a female donor with multiple sclerosis, enrolled in a pregnancy study.

The chain couples TRBV5-4 to TRBJ2-3; 13 positions agree with TRBD2. V shed 3 bases and J 1 base; nucleotides not matched to a gene: 2. CDR3 length: 16 residues. Germline V CDR1 and CDR2: SGHNT, YYREEE (reference sequence). This chain's CDR3 is CASSSGLAGGTDTQYF. CDR3 sequence (DNA): TGTGCCAGCAGCTCAGGACTAGCGGGGGGCACAGATACGCAGTATTTT.

The V and J genes are TRBV2 and TRBJ1-5; a weak D match, TRBD1 (6 bases). The CDR3 is 13 amino acids. In germline, CDR1 is SNHLY, CDR2 FYNNEI. Trimming pared 4 bases from V and 7 bases from J, leaving 11 bases between. The CDR3 region has the DNA TGTGCCAGCAGTGTACAGGGACGGCAGCCCCAGCATTTT. Its protein product is CASSVQGRQPQHF. The entire variable domain, with the rest obtained from reference TRBV2 and TRBJ1-5, is as follows: EPEVTQTPSHQVTQMGQEVILRCVPISNHLYFYWYRQILGQKVEFLVSFYNNEISEKSEIFDDQFSVERPDGSNFTLKIRSTKLEDSAMYFCASSVQGRQPQHFGDGTRLSIL.

The V gene is TRBV9, the J gene TRBJ2-1; D possibly corresponds to TRBD1 (6 bases). CDR1 SGDLS and CDR2 YYNGEE come from the germline V gene. This CDR3 spans 11 amino acids. Trimming pared 2 bases from V and 10 bases from J, leaving 7 bases between. The CDR3 region has the DNA TGTGCCAGCAGCGTTACAGGGGAGCAGTTCTTC. Its translation is CASSVTGEQFF. Variable domain in full (rest from reference TRBV9 and TRBJ2-1): DSGVTQTPKHLITATGQRVTLRCSPRSGDLSVYWYQQSLDQGLQFLIQYYNGEERAKGNILERFSAQQFPDLHSELNLSSLELGDSALYFCASSVTGEQFFGPGTRLTVL.

This chain joins TRBV10-3 and TRBJ1-2; the match to TRBD1 covers 8 bases. The CDR3 is made up of 14 amino acids. Losses at the gene ends were 4 bases for V and 7 bases for J; bases not matched to a gene: 8. In germline, CDR1 is ENHRY, CDR2 SYGVKD. The CDR3 coding sequence is TGTGCCATCAGTGTACAGGGGGAAGCCGGTGGCTACACCTTC. Translated: CAISVQGEAGGYTF.

The J gene is TRBJ2-5, the V gene TRBV6-1, with D possibly matching TRBD1 (5 bases). The CDR3 is 12 amino acids. Germline-derived CDR1 and CDR2 are MNHNS and SASEGT. V lost 11 bases, J lost 4 bases, and 14 bases lay in between. CDR3 nucleotides: TGTGCCGGAGAGACAGCCCCAGAGACCCAGTACTTC. Translation: CAGETAPETQYF.

CDR3 nucleotide sequence: TGTGCCAGCAAAAGAGGGGTGACTAGCGGCAACGAGCAGTACTTC. Translation gives CASKRGVTSGNEQYF. The chain employs TRBV2 and TRBJ2-7; 9 bases map to TRBD2. The trim removed 7 bases at V and 5 bases at J, leaving 12 bases unmatched. CDR3 length: 15 residues. Germline values: CDR1 SNHLY, CDR2 FYNNEI.

The table lists this clone with a count of one. CDR3 in DNA: TGTGCCAGCAGCTTATCGGGGGGGCTCAGGGAGCAGTACTTC. Its translation is CASSLSGGLREQYF. The rearrangement links TRBV5-4 to TRBJ2-7; TRBD2 matches at 8 bases. The CDR3 is made up of 14 amino acids. V was clipped by 2 bases and J by 7 bases; unmatched bases: 8. Germline V lookup: CDR1 SGHNT, CDR2 YYREEE (reference sequence).

J is TRBJ2-1 and V is TRBV27; 13 positions agree with TRBD2. CDR3 size: 17 residues. Germline CDR1 MNHEY, CDR2 SMNVEV (reference sequence). V dropped 5 bases and J dropped 6; count of bases not matched to a gene: 10. CDR3 sequence (DNA): TGTGCCAGCAGTGAAGGACTAGCGGGAGTGTTTATCAATGAGCAGTTCTTC. Its protein product is CASSEGLAGVFINEQFF.

The chain is built from TRBV9 and TRBJ1-1; D is perhaps TRBD1 (5 bases). The germline gives CDR1 SGDLS, CDR2 YYNGEE. The CDR3 extends over 16 amino acids. Trimming left V 0 bases short and J 0 bases short, with 12 bases between. CDR3 loop: CASSVGGGYMNTEAFF. In DNA, the CDR3 is TGTGCCAGCAGCGTAGGCGGGGGATACATGAACACTGAAGCTTTCTTT.

This clone has a single count. V and J are TRBV5-4 and TRBJ2-1, with 7 positions matching TRBD1. Losses at the gene ends were 2 bases for V and 7 bases for J; bases not matched to a gene: 6. Germline V gene data show CDR1 as SGHNT and CDR2 as YYREEE (reference sequence). This CDR3 comprises 14 residues. CDR3 protein: CASSLDRVVNEQFF. CDR3 nucleotides: TGTGCCAGCAGCTTAGACAGGGTAGTTAATGAGCAGTTCTTC.

The rearrangement uses TRBV5-8 and TRBJ2-7, with 8 bases fitting TRBD2. V was pared by 3 bases and J by 3 bases, with 8 bases of the junction left unmatched. The CDR3 runs to 15 residues. Germline V gives CDR1 SGHTS, CDR2 YDEGEE. CDR3 nucleotides: TGTGCCAGCAGCTCGGGGCTAGCGGGCTTCTACGAGCAGTACTTC. It codes for CASSSGLAGFYEQYF.

The gene calls are TRBV10-3 and TRBJ1-1, with 7 positions matching TRBD1. CDR3 length: 13 amino acids. Germline CDR1 reads ENHRY; CDR2 reads SYGVKD. Trimming at V came to 6 bases and at J to 6 bases, leaving 7 bases not matched to a gene. DNA for the CDR3: TGTGCCATCAGGATGACAGGGACCCCTGAAGCTTTCTTT. Amino acid sequence: CAIRMTGTPEAFF.

The chain uses TRBV28 and TRBJ2-5; TRBD2 matches 11 bases. Unmatched junction bases numbered 8, after V lost 6 bases and J lost 5 bases. Germline-derived CDR1 and CDR2 are MDHEN and SYDVKM. CDR3 length: 15 residues. The CDR3 spells CASSAVLAGVETQYF. In DNA, the CDR3 is TGTGCCAGCAGCGCCGTACTAGCGGGAGTCGAGACCCAGTACTTC.

Here the CDR3 reads CASSFESAGSNEQFF. CDR3 bases: TGCGCCAGCAGCTTTGAGTCAGCGGGAAGCAATGAGCAGTTCTTC. This rearrangement joins TRBV5-1 to TRBJ2-1, with 7 bases aligning to TRBD2. The CDR3 sequence is 15 residues long. V gave up 2 bases and J gave up 6 bases; unmatched junction bases: 8. In germline, CDR1 is SGHRS, CDR2 YFSETQ.

V usage is TRBV27 and J usage is TRBJ2-7; 11 bases line up with TRBD2. With V trimmed by 0 bases and J by 8 bases, 9 bases remained unmatched. The CDR3 is 16 amino acids. Germline V lookup: CDR1 MNHEY, CDR2 SMNVEV (reference sequence). DNA for the CDR3: TGTGCCAGCAGTTTATCGAGGCCTAGCGGGGGGATTAAGCAGTACTTC. Translation: CASSLSRPSGGIKQYF.

The V call is TRBV28, the J call TRBJ2-7; D is ambiguous. Germline values: CDR1 MDHEN, CDR2 SYDVKM. Trimming pared 2 bases from V and 0 bases from J, leaving 11 bases between. This CDR3 spans 15 amino acids. The CDR3 protein is CASSLMGLSSYEQYF. In DNA form, the CDR3 reads TGTGCCAGCAGTTTAATGGGCCTAAGCTCCTACGAGCAGTACTTC.

The chain uses TRBV7-2 and TRBJ1-2, with 11 bases that match TRBD1. The CDR3 is 16 residues long. Germline V gene data show CDR1 as SGHTA and CDR2 as FQGNSA. V was clipped by 2 bases and J by 6 bases; unmatched bases: 8. CDR3 sequence (DNA): TGTGCCAGCAGCTTAACGGCTAGGGGACAGGGGGATGGCTACACCTTC. This encodes CASSLTARGQGDGYTF. The complete variable domain, with remaining parts taken from reference TRBV7-2 and TRBJ1-2, reads GAGVSQSPSNKVTEKGKDVELRCDPISGHTALYWYRQSLGQGLEFLIYFQGNSAPDKSGLPSDRFSAERTGGSVSTLTIQRTQQEDSAVYLCASSLTARGQGDGYTFGSGTRLTVV.